This T cell receptor beta chain is from a study of neurological immune-mediated disorders. This clonotype is termed medium-sized (0.01 to 0.1%). Unmatched junction bases numbered 4, after V lost 2 bases and J lost 7 bases. The CDR3 has 13 amino acids. Germline values: CDR1 KGHSH, CDR2 LQKENI. A 10-nucleotide random UMI tagged transcripts in template-switch 5'RACE cDNA synthesis. A single run covered 15-18 subjects with over 180 million TCR-beta sequences. TCRdb re-derived calls from the 5' RACE reads in MiXCR, one entry per CDR3 protein. Here the sample spans 50,000 or so distinct CDR3 sequences, roughly 14% being singletons. Noted time point: longitudinal time-point 2.

The origin of this receptor is a male donor with HTLV-1-associated myelopathy (HAM/TSP). Input material: PBMCs. The genes are TRBV18 and TRBJ2-5; the match to TRBD1 covers 7 bases. CDR3 sequence: CASSPDREPTQYF. DNA of the CDR3: TGTGCCAGCTCACCAGACAGGGAGCCGACCCAGTACTTC.